Described below is a single TCR beta chain sequence and its context. This clonotype was seen only a few times. This receptor's antigen is unknown. No clone much larger than this one lies a single base away; base qualities are absent. The data belong to a study of patients and donors after allogeneic stem cell transplantation (TCRdb year 2020). The library came from RT-PCR. Reads for this sample came from a NextSeq 550. The public sequencing data were trimmed at Q25 with fastp and processed into clonotypes with MiXCR by TCRdb, which kept only in-frame beta chains. Every CDR3 protein is listed once, alongside the most common genes and DNA of its rows. The table for this sample lists about a million distinct CDR3 sequences; roughly 18% of them were counted only once. Of the sample, around 5.5% is held by the ten largest clones. The origin of this receptor is a human donor who was either an allogeneic HSCT recipient or a stem cell or donor lymphocyte infusion donor (not recorded which). It is not recorded whose cells these are; they may come from a transplant donor. Sequenced: blood, either unsorted or a sorted T cell fraction (not recorded which).

The CDR3 protein is CASTPRTGTTGDQPQHF. The nucleotides are TGTGCCAGCACCCCAAGGACAGGCACCACTGGCGATCAGCCCCAGCATTTT. The V and J segments used are TRBV6-1 and TRBJ1-5; the junction holds 7 bases that match TRBD1. V ends up 7 bases short and J 5 bases short, with an unmatched junction base count of 17. From its cysteine to its phenylalanine, the CDR3 spans 17 amino acids. Left in the record is the CDR3 DNA by itself, 51 bases read in frame from the first base. The CDR1 and CDR2 encoded by the germline V gene are MNHNS and SASEGT.